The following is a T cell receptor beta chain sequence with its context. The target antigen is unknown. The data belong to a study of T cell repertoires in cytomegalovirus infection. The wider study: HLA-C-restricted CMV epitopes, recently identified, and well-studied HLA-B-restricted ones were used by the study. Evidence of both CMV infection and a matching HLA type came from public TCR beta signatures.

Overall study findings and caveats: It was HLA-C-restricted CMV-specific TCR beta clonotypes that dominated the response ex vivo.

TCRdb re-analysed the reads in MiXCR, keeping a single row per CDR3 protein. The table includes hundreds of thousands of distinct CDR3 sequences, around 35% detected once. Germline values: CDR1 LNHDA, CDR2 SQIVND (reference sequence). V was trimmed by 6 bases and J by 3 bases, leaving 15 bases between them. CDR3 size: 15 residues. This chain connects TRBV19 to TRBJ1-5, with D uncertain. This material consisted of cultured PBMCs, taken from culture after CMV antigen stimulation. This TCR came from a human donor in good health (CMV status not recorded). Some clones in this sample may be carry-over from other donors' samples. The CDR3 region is CASRLLDGFNQPQHF. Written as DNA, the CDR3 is TGTGCCAGTAGACTCCTGGACGGATTCAATCAGCCCCAGCATTTT.